The following is a TCR beta chain sequence with its context. This specimen comes from a study of blood T cell repertoires in COVID-19. Study information: Donors in the United States, Italy and Spain gave samples during acute or convalescent COVID-19.

J gave up 0 bases and V 6 bases, and 8 bases lay outside the gene matches. The germline V gene encodes CDR1 LNHDA and CDR2 SQIVND (reference sequence). This CDR3 region has 15 residues. Authors' data handling: Reference gene primer amplification gave estimated nucleated cell counts. This table comes from immunoSEQ multiplex PCR, and its TCRdb copy is limited to in-frame clones, with some not included. That table supplies the V and J calls and clone size; D and trimming were determined from the DNA. Of about 330,000 clones listed, more than 80% are singletons. The receptor's source is a man between 18 and 29 years old who had recovered from COVID-19. The sample was peripheral blood. The chain has TRBV19 and TRBJ2-7; 7 bases align to TRBD2. In nucleotides, the CDR3 is TGTGCCAGTAGCTTAGGACTAGGCTTCTCCTACGAGCAGTACTTC. Translated, it gives CASSLGLGFSYEQYF.